These 14 T cell receptor beta chains share one sample of origin, sequenced in a study of shared T cell receptors in the human thymus. Method: immunoSEQ multiplex PCR; TCRdb's copy keeps in-frame clones and lacks some. The profile shows more than 550,000 clones, 75% to 90% of them singletons. This sample also appeared in a second study, on human thymus T cells.

Sequencing was performed on thymocytes. The receptors stem from a girl under three years old with a congenital heart defect.

The rearrangement links TRBV7-2 to TRBJ2-3; D is perhaps TRBD1 (5 bases). The V gene's germline CDR1 is SGHTA and CDR2 FQGNSA. V was clipped by 6 bases and J by 9 bases, with 13 bases between them. The CDR3 extends over 12 amino acids. The CDR3: CASSPYPGTQYF. The DNA of the CDR3 is TGTGCCAGCAGTCCCTACCCAGGGACGCAGTATTTT.

A note on this clone: The junction departs from the called germline gene at one end, perhaps through a read error. This sample also contains other DNA sequences that code for the same CDR3. The rearrangement uses TRBV20-1 and TRBJ1-1; D uncertain. CDR3 length: 10 amino acids. Per germline, CDR1 DFQATT and CDR2 SNEGSKA (reference sequence). CDR3 region: CRHAGSEAFF. CDR3 in DNA: TGCAGACACGCGGGGAGTGAAGCCTTCTTT.

The chain has TRBV19 and TRBJ1-1; TRBD1 is a possible D gene (6 bases). Germline V lookup: CDR1 LNHDA, CDR2 SQIVND (reference sequence). Trimming removed 5 bases at V and 5 bases at J, with 21 bases between. The CDR3 spans 16 residues. The CDR3 here is CASSGLGGARETEAFF. The CDR3, as DNA: TGTGCCAGTAGTGGCTTGGGGGGGGCAAGGGAGACTGAAGCTTTCTTT.

The chain recombines TRBV11-2 with TRBJ2-5; D uncertain. V was cut by 5 bases and J by 5 bases, with 18 bases left in between. The CDR3 has 15 residues. CDR1 and CDR2 from the germline V gene are SGHAT and FQNNGV. CDR3 coding DNA: TGTGCCAGCAGCCCTCTAGGATGGCCGGATGAGACCCAGTACTTC. Its translation: CASSPLGWPDETQYF.

The CDR3 bases are TGTGCCAGCAGCCAAGATCCCTTCTCTCGGACAGGAGTTAATTCACCCCTCCACTTT. Residues: CASSQDPFSRTGVNSPLHF. The chain has TRBV4-2 and TRBJ1-6; 7 bases match TRBD1. Germline V gene lookup returns CDR1 LGHNA and CDR2 YNFKEQ. The CDR3 consists of 19 residues. The J segment lost 6 bases and the V segment lost 0 bases, leaving 14 bases of the junction unmatched.

The chain links TRBV29-1 to TRBJ2-3; D might be TRBD2 (6 bases). The CDR3 is 14 residues long. Germline assignment: CDR1 SQVTM and CDR2 ANQGSEA. V gave up 6 bases and J gave up 6 bases, with 19 bases separating them. In DNA, the CDR3 is TGCAGCGTCCCACGTTGGGGGGACGGGGATACGCAGTATTTT. This translates into CSVPRWGDGDTQYF.

The V call is TRBV7-2, the J call TRBJ2-7, with TRBD2 matching 12 bases. The CDR3 loop spans 17 amino acids. The junction had 9 bases not matched to a gene; V was cut back by 4 bases and J by 2 bases. Germline lookup yields CDR1 SGHTA and CDR2 FQGNSA. CDR3 nucleotides: TGTGCCAGCAGCTACACTAGCGGGGGGATCCGCACCTACGAGCAGTACTTC. Encoded protein: CASSYTSGGIRTYEQYF.

The chain recombines TRBV12-5 with TRBJ2-5; D may be TRBD1 (5 bases). Germline assignment: CDR1 LGHNT and CDR2 FRNRAP. The germline V and J ends were trimmed by 5 bases and 3 bases, with 10 bases remaining between them. The CDR3 runs 13 residues. CDR3 sequence reads: CASGQKTEETQYF. CDR3 in DNA: TGTGCTAGTGGTCAAAAGACAGAAGAGACCCAGTACTTC.

V and J are TRBV6-6 and TRBJ2-5; possible D gene TRBD2, 6 bases. CDR3 size: 16 residues. Germline V gives CDR1 MNHNY, CDR2 SVGAGI (reference sequence). Trimming shortened V by 6 bases and J by 2 bases, and 19 bases separated the two germline ends. The chain's CDR3 is CASSSPELADQETQYF. CDR3 DNA: TGTGCCAGCAGCTCACCCGAACTAGCTGATCAAGAGACCCAGTACTTC.

This sequence joins TRBV4-2 and TRBJ1-6, with TRBD1 matching over 8 bases. The V gene end was trimmed by 0 bases and the J gene end by 8 bases; junction bases not matched to a gene: 9. Germline V gives CDR1 LGHNA, CDR2 YNFKEQ. The CDR3 runs 17 residues. CDR3 protein: CASSQEKGQGAYSPLHF. The DNA of the CDR3 is TGTGCCAGCAGCCAAGAGAAGGGTCAGGGGGCGTATTCACCCCTCCACTTT.

V is TRBV5-6 and J is TRBJ1-1; perhaps TRBD1 as D (5 bases). Germline values: CDR1 SGHDT, CDR2 YYEEEE. V lost 5 bases, J lost 6 bases, and 11 bases lay in between. This CDR3 region has 12 residues. The CDR3 bases are TGTGCCAGCAGTCCCTCCAGGGCTGAAGCTTTCTTT. This sequence encodes CASSPSRAEAFF. The full variable domain, rest sourced from reference TRBV5-6 and TRBJ1-1, is DAGVTQSPTHLIKTRGQQVTLRCSPKSGHDTVSWYQQALGQGPQFIFQYYEEEERQRGNFPDRFSGHQFPNYSSELNVNALLLGDSALYLCASSPSRAEAFFGQGTRLTVV.

This clone was detected once. The chain joins TRBV18 to TRBJ1-1; 8 nucleotides align to TRBD1. CDR1 and CDR2 (germline): KGHSH, LQKENI. Unmatched junction bases numbered 4, after V lost 3 bases and J lost 4 bases. This CDR3 has 14 residues. The CDR3 loop reads CASSPSQGATEAFF. CDR3 sequence (DNA): TGTGCCAGCTCACCCTCTCAGGGGGCCACTGAAGCTTTCTTT.

The gene calls are TRBV5-4 and TRBJ1-4; 8 nucleotides align to TRBD1. Germline lookup yields CDR1 SGHNT and CDR2 YYREEE (reference sequence). Trimming cost V 4 bases and J 3 bases; bases outside gene matches: 5. The CDR3 runs 15 residues. CDR3 coding DNA: TGTGCCAGCAGCGAAGGACAGGGCCCTAATGAAAAACTGTTTTTT. It codes for CASSEGQGPNEKLFF. Using reference TRBV5-4 and TRBJ1-4 for the parts outside the CDR3, the full variable domain is ETGVTQSPTHLIKTRGQQVTLRCSSQSGHNTVSWYQQALGQGPQFIFQYYREEENGRGNFPPRFSGLQFPNYSSELNVNALELDDSALYLCASSEGQGPNEKLFFGSGTQLSVL.

This chain uses TRBV4-2 with TRBJ2-3; the match to TRBD2 covers 13 bases. CDR1 LGHNA and CDR2 YNFKEQ come from the germline V gene. The CDR3 runs 17 residues. V was clipped by 4 bases and J by 2 bases; unmatched bases: 6. CDR3 residues: CASSPRTSGGPTDTQYF. CDR3 nucleotides: TGTGCCAGCAGCCCCCGGACTAGCGGGGGACCCACAGATACGCAGTATTTT.